One T cell receptor beta chain is described in this entry. The data belong to a study of blood T cell repertoires in COVID-19. The wider study: PBMCs, B-cell-depleted T cells, or T cells provided the cDNA or gDNA that made up the material.

Authors' methods: By means of reference gene primer amplification, nucleated cell counts were estimated. TCRdb keeps only in-frame clones here, not all; method: immunoSEQ multiplex PCR. That table gives V, J and clone size, and the DNA gave D and trimming. The sample yields approximately 150,000 clones, around 82% seen once. V was trimmed by 3 bases and J by 0 bases, leaving 15 bases between them. Per the germline V gene, CDR1 is KGHSH and CDR2 is LQKENI. The CDR3 runs 17 residues. Input material: peripheral blood. The chain links TRBV18 to TRBJ2-1; no definite D call. The sequence derives from a man aged 60 to 69 with acute or convalescent COVID-19. CDR3 sequence (DNA): TGTGCCAGCTCACCCCTCGATGGTATCTACTCCTACAATGAGCAGTTCTTC. It is translated as CASSPLDGIYSYNEQFF. Filled out from reference TRBV18 and TRBJ2-1, the complete variable domain reads NAGVMQNPRHLVRRRGQEARLRCSPMKGHSHVYWYRQLPEEGLKFMVYLQKENIIDESGMPKERFSAEFPKEGPSILRIQQVVRGDSAAYFCASSPLDGIYSYNEQFFGPGTRLTVL.